This T cell receptor (beta chain) was sequenced during a study of T cells in localized non-small cell lung cancer. Findings and limits, study-wide: Measurement of T cell clonality placed uninvolved adjacent lung highest, above the level in tumor. Out of the top 100 tumor clones, a median about 57 were seen in adjacent lung. A raised T cell density in blood coincided with lengthier overall survival. Because only a single region of the tumor was sequenced, heterogeneity remains possible.

Measured with immunoSEQ multiplex PCR; TCRdb has only the in-frame clones, and not every one. The table has 1,700 or so clones, 20% seen once. Turning to this clone: The antigen remains undetermined.

This TCR derives from a man between 40 and 75 years old with stage III lung adenocarcinoma. The sequenced sample was lung tumor tissue, obtained before any cancer treatment.

CDR3 in amino acids: CASSPFPASGGTDTQYF. The CDR3 DNA sequence: TGTGCCAGCTCACCCTTTCCGGCTAGCGGGGGTACAGATACGCAGTATTTT. J is TRBJ2-3 and V is TRBV18, with TRBD2 matching over 10 bases. Trimming cost V 3 bases and J 3 bases; bases outside gene matches: 9. This CDR3 has 17 amino acids. CDR1 and CDR2 from the germline V gene are KGHSH and LQKENI.